Detailed here is one T cell receptor (beta chain). Its target is unknown. The data stem from a study of T cells in localized non-small cell lung cancer. The study's findings and limits: It was uninvolved adjacent lung that showed the highest T cell clonality, exceeding tumor. Blood T cell density predicted longer survival; adjacent-lung clonality, shorter.

Sequenced by immunoSEQ multiplex PCR; TCRdb stores in-frame clones only, minus some. Of approximately 88,000 clones listed, approximately 91% are singletons. Germline V gives CDR1 SEHNR, CDR2 FQNEAQ (reference sequence). This CDR3 is built from 15 residues. The germline V and J ends were trimmed by 1 base and 2 bases, with 11 bases remaining between them. The sequence derives from a woman aged 40 to 75 with stage II squamous cell lung carcinoma. J is TRBJ1-2 and V is TRBV7-9, with D possibly being TRBD1 (6 bases). The sample consisted of PBMCs, taken before any cancer treatment. The CDR3, as DNA: TGTGCCAGCAGCTTAGGTGGCAGGGGAAACTATGGCTACACCTTC. Translating it yields CASSLGGRGNYGYTF.